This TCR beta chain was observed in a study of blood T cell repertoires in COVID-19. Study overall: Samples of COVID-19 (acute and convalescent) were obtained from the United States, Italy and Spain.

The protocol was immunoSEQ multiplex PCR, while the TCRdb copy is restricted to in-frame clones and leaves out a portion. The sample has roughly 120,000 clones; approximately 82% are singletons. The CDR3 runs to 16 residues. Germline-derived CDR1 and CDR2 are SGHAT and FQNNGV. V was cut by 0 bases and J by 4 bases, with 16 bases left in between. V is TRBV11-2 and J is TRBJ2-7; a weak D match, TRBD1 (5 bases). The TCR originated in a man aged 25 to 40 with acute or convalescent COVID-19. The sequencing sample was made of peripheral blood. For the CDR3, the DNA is TGTGCCAGCAGCTTAGATAAGGGGTCTAGTGGATACGAGCAGTACGTC. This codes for CASSLDKGSSGYEQYV.